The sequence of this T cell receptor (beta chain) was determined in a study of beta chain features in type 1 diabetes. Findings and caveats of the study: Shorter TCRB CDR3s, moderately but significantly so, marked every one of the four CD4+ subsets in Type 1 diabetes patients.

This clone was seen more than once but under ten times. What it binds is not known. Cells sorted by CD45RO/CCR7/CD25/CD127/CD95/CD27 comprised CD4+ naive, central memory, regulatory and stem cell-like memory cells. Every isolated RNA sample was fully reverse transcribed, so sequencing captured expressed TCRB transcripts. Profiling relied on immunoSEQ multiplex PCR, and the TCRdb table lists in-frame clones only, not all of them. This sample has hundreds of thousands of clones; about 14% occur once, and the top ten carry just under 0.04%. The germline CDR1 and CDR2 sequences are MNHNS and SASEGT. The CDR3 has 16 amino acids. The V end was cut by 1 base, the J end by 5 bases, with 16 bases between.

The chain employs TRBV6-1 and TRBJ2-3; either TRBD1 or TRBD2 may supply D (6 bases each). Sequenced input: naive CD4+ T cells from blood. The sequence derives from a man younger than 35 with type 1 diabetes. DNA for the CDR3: TGTGCCAGCAGTGAAGGATCTTCGGGGGCAGGAGATACGCAGTATTTT. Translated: CASSEGSSGAGDTQYF.